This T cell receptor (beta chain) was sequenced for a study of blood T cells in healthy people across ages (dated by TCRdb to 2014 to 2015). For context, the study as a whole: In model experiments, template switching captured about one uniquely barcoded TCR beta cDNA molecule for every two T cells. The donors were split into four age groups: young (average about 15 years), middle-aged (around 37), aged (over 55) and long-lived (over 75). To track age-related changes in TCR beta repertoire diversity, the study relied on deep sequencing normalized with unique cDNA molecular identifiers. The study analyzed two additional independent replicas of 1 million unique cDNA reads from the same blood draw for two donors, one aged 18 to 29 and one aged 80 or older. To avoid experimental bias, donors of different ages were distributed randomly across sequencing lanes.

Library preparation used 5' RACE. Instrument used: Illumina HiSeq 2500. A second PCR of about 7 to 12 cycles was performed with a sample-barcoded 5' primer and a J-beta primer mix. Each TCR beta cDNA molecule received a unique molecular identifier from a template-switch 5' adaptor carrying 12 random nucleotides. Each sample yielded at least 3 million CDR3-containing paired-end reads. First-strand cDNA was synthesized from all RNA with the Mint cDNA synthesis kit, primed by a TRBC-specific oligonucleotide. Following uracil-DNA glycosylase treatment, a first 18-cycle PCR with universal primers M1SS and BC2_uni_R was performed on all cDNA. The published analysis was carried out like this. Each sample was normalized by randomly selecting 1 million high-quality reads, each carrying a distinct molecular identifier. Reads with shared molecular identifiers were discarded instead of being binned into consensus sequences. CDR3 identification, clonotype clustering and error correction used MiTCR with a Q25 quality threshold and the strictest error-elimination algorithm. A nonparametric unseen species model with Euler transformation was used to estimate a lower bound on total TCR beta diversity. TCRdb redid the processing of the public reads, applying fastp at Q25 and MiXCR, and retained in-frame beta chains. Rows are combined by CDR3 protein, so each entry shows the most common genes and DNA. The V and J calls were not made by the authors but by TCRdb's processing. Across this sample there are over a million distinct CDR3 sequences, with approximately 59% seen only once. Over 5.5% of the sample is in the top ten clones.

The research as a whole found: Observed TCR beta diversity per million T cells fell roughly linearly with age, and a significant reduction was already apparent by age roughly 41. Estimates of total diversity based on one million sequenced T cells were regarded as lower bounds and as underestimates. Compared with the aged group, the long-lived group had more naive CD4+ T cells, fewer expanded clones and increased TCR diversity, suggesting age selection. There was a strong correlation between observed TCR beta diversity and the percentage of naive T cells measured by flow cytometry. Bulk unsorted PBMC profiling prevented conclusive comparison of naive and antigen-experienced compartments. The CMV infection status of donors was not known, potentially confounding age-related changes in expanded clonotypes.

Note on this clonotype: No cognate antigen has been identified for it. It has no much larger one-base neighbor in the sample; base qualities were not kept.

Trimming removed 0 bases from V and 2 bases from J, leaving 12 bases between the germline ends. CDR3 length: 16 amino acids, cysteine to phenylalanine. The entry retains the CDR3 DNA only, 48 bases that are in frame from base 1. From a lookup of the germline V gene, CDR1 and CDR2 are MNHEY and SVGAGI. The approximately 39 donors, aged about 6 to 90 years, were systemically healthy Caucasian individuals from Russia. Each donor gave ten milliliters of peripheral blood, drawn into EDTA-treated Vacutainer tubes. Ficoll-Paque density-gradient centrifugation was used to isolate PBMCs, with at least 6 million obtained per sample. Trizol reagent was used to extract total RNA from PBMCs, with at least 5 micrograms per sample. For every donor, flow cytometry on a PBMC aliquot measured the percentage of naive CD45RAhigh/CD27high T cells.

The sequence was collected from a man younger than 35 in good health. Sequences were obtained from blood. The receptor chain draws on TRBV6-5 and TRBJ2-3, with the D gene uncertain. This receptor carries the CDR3 CASSYSLRISTDTQYF. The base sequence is TGTGCCAGCAGTTACTCGTTGCGGATCTCCACAGATACGCAGTATTTT.